A single sample is the source of the 19 T cell receptor beta chains below, sequenced in a study of cytomegalovirus exposure and HLA in healthy donors. In the PCR, 60 Vbeta and 13 Jbeta primers were used. TCRdb's table, derived via immunoSEQ multiplex PCR, lists solely in-frame clones and lacks some. The sample shows hundreds of thousands of clones, just over 70% of them seen only once. Material: PBMCs. These receptors came from a female donor in good health and CMV-seronegative.

This sequence joins TRBV6-5 and TRBJ1-1, with 7 nucleotides matching TRBD1. This CDR3 is 15 amino acids long. CDR1 and CDR2 from the germline V gene are MNHEY and SVGAGI. Trimming at V came to 2 bases and at J to 11 bases, leaving 14 bases not matched to a gene. This chain's CDR3 is CASSYDDRGQFEAFF. The CDR3 DNA follows: TGTGCCAGCAGTTACGACGATAGGGGACAGTTCGAGGCTTTCTTT.

The CDR3 region is CASSPPWGEETQYF. In DNA form, the CDR3 reads TGTGCCAGCTCACCACCCTGGGGGGAAGAGACCCAGTACTTC. The J gene is TRBJ2-5, the V gene TRBV18, with D possibly being TRBD2 (6 bases). Trimming took 0 bases from V and 3 from J, leaving 8 bases between them. This CDR3 is built from 14 residues. CDR1 is KGHSH and CDR2 is LQKENI in the germline V gene. The variable domain in full, with the rest retrieved from reference TRBV18 and TRBJ2-5, is NAGVMQNPRHLVRRRGQEARLRCSPMKGHSHVYWYRQLPEEGLKFMVYLQKENIIDESGMPKERFSAEFPKEGPSILRIQQVVRGDSAAYFCASSPPWGEETQYFGPGTRLLVL.

The chain employs TRBV7-6 and TRBJ2-5, with TRBD2 matching 10 bases. V lost 5 bases and J lost 5; bases outside the gene matches: 14. CDR3 length equals 17 residues. CDR1 and CDR2 from the germline V gene are SGHVS and FNYEAQ. CDR3 sequence: CASSVGVASGSWETQYF. The CDR3 nucleotides read TGTGCCAGCAGCGTAGGGGTCGCTAGCGGGAGTTGGGAGACCCAGTACTTC.

The chain links TRBV4-1 to TRBJ2-1; 12 positions match TRBD2. Germline V gene data show CDR1 as MGHRA and CDR2 as YSYEKL. CDR3 size: 17 residues. V gave up 1 base and J gave up 7 bases; unmatched junction bases: 8. CDR3 in DNA: TGCGCCAGCAGCCAAGGGGGTCTAGCGGGAGGGCTTAATGAGCAGTTCTTC. Residues: CASSQGGLAGGLNEQFF.

This chain joins TRBV4-1 and TRBJ2-7; no reliable D call. In germline, CDR1 is MGHRA, CDR2 YSYEKL. The CDR3 totals 13 residues. Deletions cut 3 bases from V and 4 bases from J, with 10 bases between. CDR3 DNA sequence: TGCGCCAGCAGCCAGTTGGTCGGGTACGAGCAGTACTTC. Translation: CASSQLVGYEQYF.

The chain has TRBV12-5 and TRBJ1-1; TRBD1 matches at 9 bases. The CDR3 runs to 17 residues. The ends lost 4 bases at V and 4 bases at J; junction bases unmatched: 13. Germline V gene lookup returns CDR1 LGHNT and CDR2 FRNRAP. The CDR3 coding sequence is TGTGCTAGTGGTTCGGACCCGGGGACAGGGAGGGGCACTGAAGCTTTCTTT. Residues: CASGSDPGTGRGTEAFF.

The rearrangement uses TRBV7-9 and TRBJ2-7; the D gene is possibly TRBD2 (5 bases). The V and J ends lost 5 bases and 3 bases respectively, with 20 bases between them. The CDR3 sequence is 16 residues long. Germline-derived CDR1 and CDR2 are SEHNR and FQNEAQ (reference sequence). CDR3 nucleotide sequence: TGTGCCAGCAGCCCCGAGGGCCTATCCCCCTTCTACGAGCAGTACTTC. Translation: CASSPEGLSPFYEQYF.

This chain links TRBV5-1 with TRBJ2-1; TRBD2 aligns across 8 bases. This CDR3 spans 14 amino acids. V lost 4 bases, J lost 5 bases, and 5 bases stayed unmatched. Per the germline V gene, CDR1 is SGHRS and CDR2 is YFSETQ. CDR3 region: CASSPGGADNEQFF. CDR3 coding DNA: TGCGCCAGCAGCCCGGGGGGGGCGGACAATGAGCAGTTCTTC.

The rearrangement links TRBV7-2 to TRBJ2-3; the match to TRBD2 covers 9 bases. This CDR3 is built from 15 residues. V lost 3 bases and J lost 1; bases outside the gene matches: 2. The germline V gene has CDR1 SGHTA and CDR2 FQGNSA. CDR3: CASSLWTSGTDTQYF. CDR3 nucleotides: TGTGCCAGCAGCTTGTGGACTAGCGGCACAGATACGCAGTATTTT.

The chain is built from TRBV5-1 and TRBJ2-1; TRBD2 agrees at 16 bases. The CDR3 covers 15 residues. The V gene's germline CDR1 is SGHRS and CDR2 YFSETQ. V gave up 3 bases and J gave up 8 bases; unmatched junction bases: 2. Here the CDR3 reads CASSWGTSGGDEQFF. As DNA, the CDR3 is TGCGCCAGCAGCTGGGGGACTAGCGGGGGGGATGAGCAGTTCTTC.

This clone was counted between two and nine times. The genes are TRBV7-2 and TRBJ1-1, with D possibly being TRBD1 (5 bases). Trimming removed 2 bases from V and 4 bases from J, with 14 bases in between. The CDR3 totals 15 residues. From germline, CDR1 is SGHTA and CDR2 FQGNSA. The CDR3 DNA follows: TGTGCCAGCAGCTTACTAGGGCAGGGTCTCACTGAAGCTTTCTTT. It is translated as CASSLLGQGLTEAFF.

The chain uses TRBV7-9 and TRBJ2-3; D not resolved. The germline V and J ends were trimmed by 0 bases and 6 bases, with 4 bases remaining between them. The CDR3 has 12 residues. The germline V gene has CDR1 SEHNR and CDR2 FQNEAQ (reference sequence). This CDR3 is CASSLAEDTQYF. The CDR3 bases are TGTGCCAGCAGCTTAGCGGAGGATACGCAGTATTTT.

This sequence joins TRBV6-5 and TRBJ1-1, with a possible D match to TRBD1 (6 bases). V was cut by 6 bases and J by 3 bases, with 14 bases left in between. The CDR3 contains 14 residues. CDR1 is MNHEY and CDR2 is SVGAGI in the germline V gene. The CDR3 nucleotides are TGTGCCAGCAGACTACAGGGCAGGTACACTGAAGCTTTCTTT. As protein: CASRLQGRYTEAFF.

This chain uses TRBV6-5 with TRBJ1-6, with TRBD1 matching over 7 bases. J gave up 13 bases and V 6 bases, and 12 bases lay outside the gene matches. The germline V gene encodes CDR1 MNHEY and CDR2 SVGAGI. The CDR3 loop spans 14 amino acids. The CDR3 nucleotides read TGTGCCAGCAGCCTTAGACAGGGATCACGGCCCCTCCACTTT. It specifies CASSLRQGSRPLHF.

V is TRBV19 and J is TRBJ1-3; 7 nucleotides align to TRBD1. CDR3 length equals 15 residues. Germline V gene lookup returns CDR1 LNHDA and CDR2 SQIVND (reference sequence). The V gene end was trimmed by 1 base and the J gene end by 4 bases; junction bases not matched to a gene: 4. The CDR3 is CASSIGGGAGNTIYF. The CDR3, as DNA: TGTGCCAGTAGTATAGGAGGGGGCGCGGGAAACACCATATATTTT.

This clone was counted between two and nine times. CDR3 loop: CASSPLGREGTNEQYF. The DNA of the CDR3 is TGTGCCAGCAGCCCCTTGGGGCGGGAGGGTACTAACGAGCAGTACTTC. V and J are TRBV13 and TRBJ2-7; 9 bases align to TRBD2. V was pared by 5 bases and J by 5 bases, with 13 bases of the junction left unmatched. This CDR3 is built from 16 residues. Germline assignment: CDR1 PRHDT and CDR2 FYEKMQ (reference sequence).

This clone was picked up a small number of times. This rearrangement joins TRBV6-6 to TRBJ2-7; D perhaps matches TRBD2 (6 bases). The CDR3 covers 16 residues. CDR1 and CDR2 (germline): MNHNY, SVGAGI (reference sequence). V was clipped by 1 base and J by 7 bases, with 20 bases between them. CDR3 nucleotide sequence: TGTGCCAGCAGTTACTTCGGGAGACCCCCTTTAGGGGAGCAGTACTTC. It codes for CASSYFGRPPLGEQYF.

This clone came up a few times. The CDR3 DNA sequence: TGCGCCAGCAGGGGGACGGGAGAGGCCGAGCAGTACTTC. The encoded protein is CASRGTGEAEQYF. This chain uses TRBV23-1 with TRBJ2-7; D perhaps matches TRBD2 (6 bases). TRBV23-1 belongs to the ORF category, with a function that is uncertain. Trimming stripped 6 bases from V and 6 bases from J, with 15 bases between. The CDR3 is 13 amino acids.

The J gene is TRBJ2-3, the V gene TRBV7-2; TRBD2 is a possible D gene (7 bases). This CDR3 contains 16 residues. Germline V CDR1 and CDR2: SGHTA, FQGNSA. Trimming stripped 5 bases from V and 2 bases from J, with 17 bases between. The CDR3: CASSQSGTPPTDTQYF. The CDR3 region has the DNA TGTGCCAGCAGCCAGAGCGGGACACCACCCACAGATACGCAGTATTTT.